Below are 12 T cell receptor beta chains sequenced from a single sample in a study of beta chain features in type 1 diabetes listed by TCRdb under 2018. The library was produced with the immunoSEQ multiplex PCR assay. The High Capacity cDNA Reverse Transcription Kit was used to reverse transcribe all of the isolated RNA, meaning that expressed TCRB transcripts were what got sequenced. TCRdb mirrors the immuneACCESS table, restricted to in-frame sequences. Some clones are absent from its copies; in checked studies, under half trace to an unresolved V gene, and the reason for the others is unknown. The sample includes under 450,000 clones, with approximately 15% observed a single time. The ten largest clones capture roughly 0.036% of the sample. Source material: naive CD4+ T cells from blood. The sample's cell subset or site, from its label and the paper: true naive CD4+ T cells. The receptors derive from a man aged 25 to 40 in good health.

V is TRBV27 and J is TRBJ2-7, with 8 bases identical to TRBD1. J was trimmed by 3 bases and V by 3 bases; bases with no gene match: 1. CDR3 length equals 13 residues. Germline V gene lookup returns CDR1 MNHEY and CDR2 SMNVEV (reference sequence). CDR3 in DNA: TGTGCCAGCAGTTTCACAGGGGGCTACGAGCAGTACTTC. Protein sequence: CASSFTGGYEQYF.

The chain is built from TRBV21-1 and TRBJ1-2; the DNA was not used to check the table's D call, TRBD1. TRBV21-1 has pseudogene status. The CDR3 is 14 residues long. CDR3 loop: CASSKTVPLYGYTF. The CDR3 bases are TGTGCCAGCAGTAAAACAGTACCGCTCTATGGCTACACCTTC.

This clone has at least ten counts. The chain couples TRBV7-2 to TRBJ2-4, with D possibly matching TRBD2 (6 bases). V was pared by 1 base and J by 8 bases, with 9 bases between. Germline V gene data show CDR1 as SGHTA and CDR2 as FQGNSA. The CDR3 is made up of 13 amino acids. The CDR3 reads CASSLVWEDIQYF. The CDR3 nucleotides are TGTGCCAGCAGCTTAGTTTGGGAGGACATTCAGTACTTC.

The chain couples TRBV4-1 to TRBJ1-2; D is unclear. Germline CDR1 is MGHRA and CDR2 is YSYEKL. The CDR3 runs to 14 residues. The V end lost 0 bases, the J end lost 5 bases, and 10 bases lay between the germline ends. The CDR3 loop is CASSQDLWTYGYTF. Written as DNA, the CDR3 is TGCGCCAGCAGCCAAGACCTATGGACTTATGGCTACACCTTC.

V is TRBV7-2 and J is TRBJ2-3; D not resolved. V was pared by 1 base and J by 2 bases, with 10 bases between. The CDR3 consists of 15 residues. Germline assignment: CDR1 SGHTA and CDR2 FQGNSA. The CDR3 loop is CASSLGADITDTQYF. CDR3 nucleotide sequence: TGTGCCAGCAGCTTAGGGGCAGACATCACAGATACGCAGTATTTT.

The J gene is TRBJ1-2, the V gene TRBV7-9; possible D gene TRBD1, 5 bases. Germline lookup yields CDR1 SEHNR and CDR2 FQNEAQ (reference sequence). This CDR3 is 13 amino acids long. V was shortened by 6 bases and J by 7 bases, with 15 bases between the two germline ends. The CDR3 reads CASRHTHGAGYTF. As DNA, the CDR3 is TGTGCCAGCAGACACACTCACGGGGCTGGCTACACCTTC.

The chain uses TRBV29-1 and TRBJ1-1, with D unclear. Trimming shortened V by 4 bases and J by 1 base, and 13 bases separated the two germline ends. CDR3 size: 14 residues. Germline V gene sequence: CDR1 SQVTM, CDR2 ANQGSEA. CDR3 DNA: TGCAGCGTTGCCCCTGTGGGCCGGAACACTGAAGCTTTCTTT. It specifies CSVAPVGRNTEAFF.

This clone was observed many times. The rearrangement uses TRBV30 and TRBJ1-1; D remains unclear. The V end was cut by 2 bases, the J end by 7 bases, with 20 bases between. The CDR3 covers 15 residues. CDR1 is GTSNPN, CDR2 SVGIG, per germline (reference sequence). The CDR3 is CAWSYGIPGRLEAFF. The DNA for the CDR3 is TGTGCCTGGAGTTATGGGATACCGGGCCGTCTTGAAGCTTTCTTT.

This clone came up a few times. One end of the junction does not line up with germline, which may come from a read error. This chain uses TRBV7-9 with TRBJ2-3; TRBD2 matches 9 bases. This CDR3 has 14 amino acids. Per the germline V gene, CDR1 is SEHNR and CDR2 is FQNEAQ (reference sequence). The CDR3 DNA reads TGTGCCAGCAGTTTAGCGGGGGTTACAGATACGCAGTATTTT. Translating it yields CASSLAGVTDTQYF.

J is TRBJ2-2 and V is TRBV9; D is tentatively TRBD1 or TRBD2 (5 bases each). The CDR3 is 12 amino acids. The germline V gene has CDR1 SGDLS and CDR2 YYNGEE. The CDR3 DNA follows: TGTGCTACGGGGCAGGCCACCGGGGAGCTGTTTTTT. Translating it yields CATGQATGELFF.

The J gene is TRBJ2-3, the V gene TRBV4-3; maybe TRBD1 (6 bases). V was trimmed by 4 bases and J by 3 bases, leaving 17 bases between them. The germline CDR1 and CDR2 sequences are LGHNA and YSLEER. The CDR3 has 16 amino acids. The chain's CDR3 is CASSPGQFQITDTQYF. The CDR3 nucleotides are TGCGCCAGCAGCCCCGGACAGTTCCAAATAACAGATACGCAGTATTTT.

This clone was counted between two and nine times. This rearrangement joins TRBV5-1 to TRBJ2-1; D possibly corresponds to TRBD2 (6 bases). The CDR3 totals 17 residues. Trimming removed 0 bases from V and 4 bases from J, with 17 bases in between. Germline V gives CDR1 SGHRS, CDR2 YFSETQ. CDR3 protein: CASSLEAAGSAYNEQFF. CDR3 DNA sequence: TGCGCCAGCAGCTTGGAGGCGGCGGGGTCAGCTTACAATGAGCAGTTCTTC.